What follows are 30 T cell receptor beta chains derived from one specimen sequenced in a study of vaccination and CD4 T cells after COVID-19. Treatment specified: approximately 10-day PBMC culture with coronavirus spike peptide pools or control peptides (ViraFEST assay). Sequencing of DNA taken from cultured CD4+ T cells relied on the Oncomine TCR Beta short-read assay. MiXCR was run by TCRdb on the PCR reads, yielding one entry per CDR3 protein. The sample has about 5,200 distinct CDR3 sequences; approximately 31% are singletons. Which antigens these TCRs recognize remains unknown. Sample: CD4+ T cells from blood, cultured in vitro, taken after SARS-CoV-2 vaccination. These receptors all come from a human donor who had recovered from COVID-19.

Within the sample, this clonotype is medium-sized. The V gene is TRBV10-3, the J gene TRBJ1-1; TRBD1 aligns across 8 bases. Germline V gene sequence: CDR1 ENHRY, CDR2 SYGVKD. J gave up 0 bases and V 10 bases, and 10 bases lay outside the gene matches. The CDR3 loop spans 15 amino acids. The CDR3 is CATARTTGVNTEAFF. CDR3 DNA sequence: TGTGCCACCGCCCGTACGACAGGGGTGAACACTGAAGCTTTCTTT.

This clonotype was recorded a few times. V is TRBV6-1 and J is TRBJ2-7, with 7 bases fitting TRBD1. The germline V gene has CDR1 MNHNS and CDR2 SASEGT. Trimming at V came to 6 bases and at J to 5 bases, leaving 10 bases not matched to a gene. There are 14 residues in the CDR3. CDR3 in amino acids: CASRETGYRDEQYF. CDR3 DNA: TGTGCCAGCAGGGAGACAGGGTATCGGGACGAGCAGTACTTC.

CDR3 sequence reads: CASSWGEGGGTSSYEQYF. The DNA for the CDR3 is TGTGCCAGCAGCTGGGGCGAGGGCGGGGGGACTAGCTCCTACGAGCAGTACTTC. The chain joins TRBV4-2 to TRBJ2-7; 8 bases are a match to TRBD2. The CDR3 loop spans 18 amino acids. J lost 0 bases, V lost 5 bases, and 15 bases had no gene match. The germline V gene has CDR1 LGHNA and CDR2 YNFKEQ.

In this sample, this clonotype is medium-sized. The genes are TRBV20-1 and TRBJ1-1; the D gene is possibly TRBD1 (5 bases). The CDR3 spans 14 residues. Germline loops: CDR1 DFQATT, CDR2 SNEGSKA (reference sequence). V lost 5 bases and J lost 4, with 17 bases in between. This chain's CDR3 is CSAEDQGPSTEAFF. CDR3 bases: TGCAGTGCTGAAGATCAGGGACCGTCCACTGAAGCTTTCTTT.

This clonotype was picked up a small number of times. The chain has TRBV7-2 and TRBJ1-5, with 7 bases that match TRBD1. Trimming removed 2 bases from V and 0 bases from J; junction bases left unmatched: 4. Germline CDR1 and CDR2: SGHTA and FQGNSA. The CDR3 spans 16 residues. The CDR3 DNA sequence: TGTGCCAGCAGCTTACAGGGGGGGCTTAGCAATCAGCCCCAGCATTTT. This gives the protein CASSLQGGLSNQPQHF. Looking up the rest from reference TRBV7-2 and TRBJ1-5 gives the full variable domain: GAGVSQSPSNKVTEKGKDVELRCDPISGHTALYWYRQSLGQGLEFLIYFQGNSAPDKSGLPSDRFSAERTGGSVSTLTIQRTQQEDSAVYLCASSLQGGLSNQPQHFGDGTRLSIL.

J is TRBJ1-6 and V is TRBV4-1; 7 bases are shared with TRBD1. CDR1 and CDR2 from the germline V gene are MGHRA and YSYEKL. V shed 3 bases and J 6 bases; nucleotides not matched to a gene: 2. This CDR3 has 14 residues. The CDR3 DNA follows: TGCGCCAGCAGCCACGACAGGGCTAATTCACCCCTCCACTTT. Its translation: CASSHDRANSPLHF.

The chain joins TRBV6-2 or TRBV6-3 to TRBJ2-1; the D is unclear. This CDR3 has 11 residues. Germline V gene sequence: CDR1 MNHEY, CDR2 SVGEGT. With 6 bases removed from V and 8 bases from J, the gap between germline ends came to 8 bases. CDR3 residues: CASRNGYEQFF. In DNA, the CDR3 is TGTGCCAGCAGAAACGGATATGAGCAGTTCTTC.

V and J are TRBV27 and TRBJ2-5; D is possibly TRBD1 or TRBD2 (5 bases each). Germline CDR1 and CDR2: MNHEY and SMNVEV (reference sequence). V gave up 4 bases and J gave up 4 bases, with 22 bases separating them. The length of the CDR3 is 17 residues. In nucleotides, the CDR3 is TGTGCCAGCAGTTCATCAGCCCGGGACGGAGACATAGAGACCCAGTACTTC. Residues: CASSSSARDGDIETQYF.

With regard to this clonotype: The junction departs from germline at one end; a sequencing error may be responsible. This rearrangement joins TRBV7-2 to TRBJ2-2; D is unclear. The CDR3 is made up of 15 amino acids. Germline V lookup: CDR1 SGHTA, CDR2 FQGNSA. The CDR3: CASSLAASKTGELFF. DNA of the CDR3: TGTGCCAGCAGCTTAGCGGCCTCGAAAACCGGGGAGCTGTTTTTT.

The table lists this clonotype with a few counts. The V gene is TRBV14, the J gene TRBJ2-5, with 7 bases fitting TRBD2. The germline V gene encodes CDR1 SGHDN and CDR2 FVKESK. The CDR3 is made up of 14 amino acids. The V and J ends lost 4 bases and 4 bases, in that order; junction bases with no gene match: 6. For the CDR3, the DNA is TGTGCCAGCAGCCCCAGGACTAGGGGAGAGACCCAGTACTTC. It specifies CASSPRTRGETQYF.

This clonotype counts as medium-sized. The chain carries TRBV20-1 and TRBJ1-5; D remains unclear. Between the trimmed V and J ends, which lost 5 bases and 5 bases, there was a span of 1 base. Germline V gene sequence: CDR1 DFQATT, CDR2 SNEGSKA (reference sequence). This CDR3 is built from 9 residues. CDR3: CSAHQPQHF. As DNA, the CDR3 is TGCAGTGCTCATCAGCCCCAGCATTTT.

V usage is TRBV20-1 and J usage is TRBJ2-7; no definite D call. Trimming removed 2 bases from V and 10 bases from J, with 18 bases in between. CDR1 is DFQATT and CDR2 is SNEGSKA in the germline V gene (reference sequence). The length of the CDR3 is 13 residues. As DNA, the CDR3 is TGCAGTGCTAGAACCGCCCAGGCCCCGGCCCAGTACTTC. Protein sequence: CSARTAQAPAQYF.

This clonotype was picked up a small number of times. The CDR3 coding sequence is TGTGCCACCAGTGACCTCCGGACTTATGAAGCTTTCTTT. Its translation: CATSDLRTYEAFF. The chain joins TRBV24-1 to TRBJ1-1; D gene ambiguous. Germline CDR1 reads KGHDR; CDR2 reads SFDVKD. The V and J ends lost 4 bases and 7 bases respectively, with 12 bases between them. The CDR3 extends over 13 amino acids.

The chain employs TRBV6-4 and TRBJ2-7; 11 nucleotides line up with TRBD2. The germline V gene encodes CDR1 MRHNA and CDR2 SNTAGT. V lost 4 bases and J lost 7; bases outside the gene matches: 12. The length of the CDR3 is 16 residues. The CDR3 here is CASSAAGTSGIREQYF. Here the CDR3 DNA reads TGTGCCAGCAGTGCCGCCGGGACTAGCGGTATACGAGAGCAGTACTTC.

In its sample, this clonotype was seen a few times. This chain links TRBV28 with TRBJ2-1, with D possibly being TRBD1 or TRBD2 (5 bases each). CDR3 length: 14 amino acids. Germline assignment: CDR1 MDHEN and CDR2 SYDVKM. Trimming shortened V by 7 bases and J by 5 bases, and 15 bases separated the two germline ends. Here the CDR3 DNA reads TGTGCCAGCACCCCGTGGGGGATGCACAATGAGCAGTTCTTC. Translation: CASTPWGMHNEQFF.

The chain uses TRBV19 and TRBJ1-1; unclear D gene. Germline CDR1 is LNHDA and CDR2 is SQIVND (reference sequence). Trimming took 11 bases from V and 5 from J, leaving 15 bases between them. CDR3 size: 12 residues. This CDR3 reads CAAGVLGTEAFF. The CDR3 nucleotides are TGTGCCGCCGGGGTTCTTGGGACTGAAGCTTTCTTT.

By its share, this clonotype is medium-sized. CDR3 DNA sequence: TGTGCCAGCAGCAGGACGGGTGGGGAGACCCAGTACTTC. Protein: CASSRTGGETQYF. V is TRBV6-1 and J is TRBJ2-5; D gene unclear. Germline assignment: CDR1 MNHNS and CDR2 SASEGT. V was clipped by 6 bases and J by 5 bases, with 13 bases between them. The CDR3 is made up of 13 amino acids.

The rearrangement links TRBV21-1 to TRBJ2-7; the table's D call of TRBD1 was not tested on the DNA. TRBV21-1 is annotated as a pseudogene. The length of the CDR3 is 16 residues. The CDR3 is CASSRCAGHPHYEQYF. CDR3 coding DNA: TGTGCCAGCAGCAGGTGTGCGGGACATCCCCACTACGAGCAGTACTTC.

The rearrangement uses TRBV20-1 and TRBJ2-3; 7 bases line up with TRBD1. This CDR3 has 15 residues. Germline lookup yields CDR1 DFQATT and CDR2 SNEGSKA (reference sequence). J gave up 2 bases and V 7 bases, and 12 bases lay outside the gene matches. The CDR3 loop is CSGTGVLGSTDTQYF. The CDR3 DNA reads as TGCAGTGGTACAGGGGTTTTGGGTTCCACAGATACGCAGTATTTT.

This clonotype was recorded a few times. The V and J genes are TRBV20-1 and TRBJ2-3; weak D call: TRBD2 (6 bases). V lost 5 bases to trimming and J lost 0 bases, with 21 bases between them. The germline V gene has CDR1 DFQATT and CDR2 SNEGSKA (reference sequence). This CDR3 comprises 17 residues. CDR3 amino acids: CSAALNSGGASTDTQYF. CDR3 bases: TGCAGTGCTGCCCTTAATAGCGGAGGGGCTAGCACAGATACGCAGTATTTT.

Within the sample, this clonotype is medium-sized. J is TRBJ1-6 and V is TRBV28; D is uncertain. The CDR3 consists of 15 residues. Per the germline V gene, CDR1 is MDHEN and CDR2 is SYDVKM. Trimming shortened V by 5 bases and J by 6 bases, and 14 bases separated the two germline ends. CDR3: CASSPREGGNSPLHF. CDR3 nucleotide sequence: TGTGCCAGCAGTCCCCGAGAGGGTGGTAATTCACCCCTCCACTTT.

The chain recombines TRBV9 with TRBJ2-7; D gene uncertain. There are 13 residues in the CDR3. Germline V gives CDR1 SGDLS, CDR2 YYNGEE. With 4 bases removed from V and 7 bases from J, the gap between germline ends came to 15 bases. This CDR3 reads CASSPSPSEEQYF. The CDR3 coding sequence is TGTGCCAGCAGCCCGTCACCGTCGGAGGAGCAGTACTTC.

The gene calls are TRBV5-1 and TRBJ2-5, with TRBD2 matching 16 bases. The V and J ends lost 4 bases and 4 bases, in that order; junction bases with no gene match: 7. This CDR3 spans 17 amino acids. Germline V gene lookup returns CDR1 SGHRS and CDR2 YFSETQ. The CDR3, as DNA: TGCGCCAGCAGCACCGTTGGGACTAGCGGGGGGGCAGAGACCCAGTACTTC. Protein product: CASSTVGTSGGAETQYF.

Relative to its sample, this clonotype is medium-sized. V usage is TRBV6-5 and J usage is TRBJ1-2; D call uncertain. Germline V gene lookup returns CDR1 MNHEY and CDR2 SVGAGI. Trimming removed 2 bases at V and 2 bases at J, with 9 bases between. CDR3 length: 14 residues. The CDR3 is CASSYRPGNYGYTF. For the CDR3, the DNA is TGTGCCAGCAGTTACAGGCCGGGGAACTATGGCTACACCTTC.

Sample share makes this clonotype large. The chain links TRBV7-2 to TRBJ2-5, with D unclear. Germline CDR1 reads SGHTA; CDR2 reads FQGNSA. CDR3 size: 15 residues. V lost 2 bases and J 0 bases, leaving 10 bases between the germline ends. The CDR3 sequence is CASSLSLGDQETQYF. The CDR3 coding sequence is TGTGCCAGCAGCTTATCGTTAGGAGACCAAGAGACCCAGTACTTC. Complete variable domain (other parts from reference TRBV7-2 and TRBJ2-5): GAGVSQSPSNKVTEKGKDVELRCDPISGHTALYWYRQSLGQGLEFLIYFQGNSAPDKSGLPSDRFSAERTGGSVSTLTIQRTQQEDSAVYLCASSLSLGDQETQYFGPGTRLLVL.

This clonotype is medium-sized (0.01 to 0.1%) within its sample. The chain uses TRBV24-1 and TRBJ2-5; TRBD1 aligns across 11 bases. V lost 3 bases, J lost 5 bases, and 4 bases stayed unmatched. The germline gives CDR1 KGHDR, CDR2 SFDVKD. The CDR3 consists of 15 residues. The CDR3 loop reads CATSDPGQGGETQYF. In DNA form, the CDR3 reads TGTGCCACCAGTGATCCGGGACAGGGGGGCGAGACCCAGTACTTC.

This clonotype is deemed medium-sized. The V and J genes are TRBV7-9 and TRBJ2-5; 8 positions agree with TRBD1. Trimming cost V 1 base and J 4 bases; bases outside gene matches: 5. Germline V gene sequence: CDR1 SEHNR, CDR2 FQNEAQ (reference sequence). The CDR3 length is 15 residues. Here the CDR3 reads CASSLGTGRGETQYF. The CDR3, as DNA: TGTGCCAGCAGCTTAGGGACAGGGCGGGGAGAGACCCAGTACTTC.

This clonotype was counted only a few times. The genes are TRBV28 and TRBJ2-7; 7 bases agree with TRBD1. The CDR3 is 12 residues long. Germline V gene lookup returns CDR1 MDHEN and CDR2 SYDVKM. The V and J ends lost 10 bases and 2 bases, in that order; junction bases with no gene match: 5. The CDR3 DNA sequence: TGTGCCACAGGGGGTGGCACCTACGAGCAGTACTTC. Its protein product is CATGGGTYEQYF.

The chain combines TRBV28 with TRBJ2-7, with 12 bases fitting TRBD1. The germline V gene has CDR1 MDHEN and CDR2 SYDVKM. J lost 7 bases, V lost 7 bases, and 8 bases had no gene match. The CDR3 consists of 14 residues. The CDR3 sequence: CASIGTGGLVEQYF. The CDR3 DNA follows: TGTGCCAGCATTGGGACAGGGGGCTTGGTTGAGCAGTACTTC. Full variable domain (rest looked up from reference TRBV28 and TRBJ2-7): DVKVTQSSRYLVKRTGEKVFLECVQDMDHENMFWYRQDPGLGLRLIYFSYDVKMKEKGDIPEGYSVSREKKERFSLILESASTNQTSMYLCASIGTGGLVEQYFGPGTRLTVT.

This clonotype ranks as medium-sized. The J gene is TRBJ2-5, the V gene TRBV7-9; TRBD2 might be the D (5 bases). Germline lookup yields CDR1 SEHNR and CDR2 FQNEAQ (reference sequence). Deletions cut 8 bases from V and 5 bases from J, with 9 bases between. This CDR3 region has 11 residues. In DNA, the CDR3 is TGTGCCAGCTGGAGGAGGGAGACCCAGTACTTC. Amino acid sequence: CASWRRETQYF.